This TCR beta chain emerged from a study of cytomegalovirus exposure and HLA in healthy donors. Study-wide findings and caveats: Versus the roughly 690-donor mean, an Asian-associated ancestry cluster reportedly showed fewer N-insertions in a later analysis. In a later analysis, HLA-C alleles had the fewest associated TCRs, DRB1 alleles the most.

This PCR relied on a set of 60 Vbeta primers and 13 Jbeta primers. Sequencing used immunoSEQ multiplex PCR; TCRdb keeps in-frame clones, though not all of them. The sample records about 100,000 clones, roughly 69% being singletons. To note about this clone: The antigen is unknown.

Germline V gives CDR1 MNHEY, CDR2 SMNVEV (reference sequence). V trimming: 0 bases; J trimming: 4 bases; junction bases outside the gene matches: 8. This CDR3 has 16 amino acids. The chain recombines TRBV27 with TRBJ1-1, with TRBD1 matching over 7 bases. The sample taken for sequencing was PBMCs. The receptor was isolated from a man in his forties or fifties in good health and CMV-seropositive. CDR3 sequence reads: CASSLSRGGGSTEAFF. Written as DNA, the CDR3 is TGTGCCAGCAGTTTATCAAGAGGAGGGGGCAGCACTGAAGCTTTCTTT.